One sample yielded the 30 T cell receptor beta chains listed below, sequenced in a study of blood T cell repertoires in COVID-19. TCRdb keeps only in-frame clones here, not all; method: immunoSEQ multiplex PCR. The table records more than 110,000 clones, roughly 76% of them present only once. Sequenced material: peripheral blood. The source of these receptors is a woman aged 45 to 65 with active or convalescent COVID-19.

There are many counts of this clone. V and J are TRBV19 and TRBJ2-7; 8 positions match TRBD1. The CDR3 extends over 15 amino acids. V trimming: 1 base; J trimming: 2 bases; junction bases outside the gene matches: 4. Germline V lookup: CDR1 LNHDA, CDR2 SQIVND (reference sequence). CDR3 nucleotide sequence: TGTGCCAGTAGTATAGTCACAGGGGGTACCTACGAGCAGTACTTC. Translating it yields CASSIVTGGTYEQYF.

The rearrangement uses TRBV18 and TRBJ1-2; the D gene is possibly TRBD1 (6 bases). Trimming pared 1 base from V and 2 bases from J, leaving 20 bases between. The V gene's germline CDR1 is KGHSH and CDR2 LQKENI. The CDR3 length is 18 residues. Written as DNA, the CDR3 is TGTGCCAGCTCACCACGGACCGCTACAGGGTGGAGGAACTATGGCTACACCTTC. Its protein product is CASSPRTATGWRNYGYTF. Combining the CDR3 with reference TRBV18 and TRBJ1-2 gives the whole variable domain NAGVMQNPRHLVRRRGQEARLRCSPMKGHSHVYWYRQLPEEGLKFMVYLQKENIIDESGMPKERFSAEFPKEGPSILRIQQVVRGDSAAYFCASSPRTATGWRNYGYTFGSGTRLTVV.

This sequence joins TRBV7-9 and TRBJ1-4; D ambiguous. The CDR3 extends over 16 amino acids. Trimming removed 5 bases at V and 3 bases at J, with 16 bases between. Germline loops: CDR1 SEHNR, CDR2 FQNEAQ (reference sequence). CDR3 residues: CASSHGELEANEKLFF. The CDR3 DNA reads TGTGCCAGCAGCCATGGTGAGCTGGAGGCTAATGAAAAACTGTTTTTT.

The chain links TRBV12-3 or TRBV12-4 to TRBJ2-5, with 8 bases identical to TRBD1. The CDR3 has 13 residues. The V and J ends lost 3 bases and 5 bases, in that order; junction bases with no gene match: 2. In nucleotides, the CDR3 is TGTGCCAGCAGTTTTAACAGGGGGGAGACCCAGTACTTC. It yields the protein CASSFNRGETQYF.

The chain joins TRBV30 to TRBJ2-7; the D is unclear. Trimming took off 3 bases at V and 2 bases at J, with 17 bases between the two ends. This CDR3 contains 15 residues. Germline V CDR1 and CDR2: GTSNPN, SVGIG (reference sequence). The CDR3 DNA follows: TGTGCCTGGAGCCCACGTAACCCGGTGCCCTACGAGCAGTACTTC. Translating it yields CAWSPRNPVPYEQYF.

Many counts were recorded for this clone. The chain couples TRBV6-1 to TRBJ1-3; 8 bases are shared with TRBD1. The ends lost 3 bases at V and 3 bases at J; junction bases unmatched: 7. Germline-derived CDR1 and CDR2 are MNHNS and SASEGT. The CDR3 sequence is 16 residues long. The CDR3 protein is CASSDGSGGLGNTIYF. CDR3 coding DNA: TGTGCCAGCAGTGATGGCTCAGGGGGCCTTGGAAACACCATATATTTT.

The rearrangement uses TRBV20-1 and TRBJ2-1; 11 bases are shared with TRBD2. This CDR3 has 14 residues. After removal of 3 bases from V and 7 bases from J, the junction contained 5 bases not matched to a gene. CDR1 and CDR2 from the germline V gene are DFQATT and SNEGSKA (reference sequence). The CDR3 spells CSASFTSGGNEQFF. The CDR3, as DNA: TGCAGTGCTAGTTTTACTAGCGGGGGTAATGAGCAGTTCTTC.

This chain links TRBV27 with TRBJ1-6; unclear D gene. CDR1 MNHEY and CDR2 SMNVEV come from the germline V gene (reference sequence). This CDR3 is 12 amino acids long. Trimming took off 8 bases at V and 8 bases at J, with 10 bases between the two ends. The CDR3 sequence: CASGIVDSPLHF. CDR3 coding DNA: TGTGCCAGCGGTATAGTAGATTCACCCCTCCACTTT.

The chain has TRBV20-1 and TRBJ1-1; possible D gene TRBD1, 5 bases. This CDR3 contains 11 residues. V was pared by 5 bases and J by 1 base, with 5 bases between. Germline assignment: CDR1 DFQATT and CDR2 SNEGSKA (reference sequence). As DNA, the CDR3 is TGCAGTGCTGACAGGAACACTGAAGCTTTCTTT. This sequence encodes CSADRNTEAFF.

This chain uses TRBV10-3 with TRBJ2-1; D perhaps matches TRBD2 (6 bases). The germline V gene encodes CDR1 ENHRY and CDR2 SYGVKD. The CDR3 loop spans 17 amino acids. Trimming took off 0 bases at V and 3 bases at J, with 15 bases between the two ends. The CDR3 sequence: CAISESRGSAGYNEQFF. The CDR3 DNA sequence: TGTGCCATCAGTGAGTCCCGCGGATCAGCGGGCTACAATGAGCAGTTCTTC.

This clone showed up just a few times. V usage is TRBV2 and J usage is TRBJ2-7, with TRBD2 matching over 10 bases. V lost 2 bases to trimming and J lost 4 bases; unmatched junction nucleotides: 5. The CDR3 loop spans 15 amino acids. Germline V lookup: CDR1 SNHLY, CDR2 FYNNEI. For the CDR3, the DNA is TGTGCCAGCAGTGAAAAAGCGGGGGGGCGGTACGAGCAGTACTTC. It translates to CASSEKAGGRYEQYF.

This chain joins TRBV11-2 and TRBJ1-2, with 9 bases lining up with TRBD1. Trimming took 0 bases from V and 8 from J; bases not matched to a gene: 10. Germline V gives CDR1 SGHAT, CDR2 FQNNGV. The CDR3 has 16 residues. The CDR3 is CASSLDLRDRARGYTF. CDR3 coding DNA: TGTGCCAGCAGCTTAGATCTCAGGGACAGGGCGAGGGGCTACACCTTC.

The table lists this clone with a few counts. The rearrangement links TRBV6-5 to TRBJ1-5; D ambiguous. The V gene's germline CDR1 is MNHEY and CDR2 SVGAGI. V was cut by 5 bases and J by 0 bases, with 11 bases left in between. The CDR3 totals 15 residues. The CDR3 coding sequence is TGTGCCAGCAGTCCCCGACATAATAGCAATCAGCCCCAGCATTTT. As protein: CASSPRHNSNQPQHF.

The chain couples TRBV7-8 to TRBJ1-5, with 7 bases fitting TRBD1. The germline gives CDR1 SGHVS, CDR2 FQNEAQ. The CDR3 runs to 15 residues. J gave up 2 bases and V 3 bases, and 4 bases lay outside the gene matches. In DNA form, the CDR3 reads TGTGCCAGCAGCTTTGGGACAGCCGGCAATCAGCCCCAGCATTTT. Residues: CASSFGTAGNQPQHF.

The chain links TRBV3-1 (or the pseudogene TRBV3-2) to TRBJ2-5, with TRBD2 matching 15 bases. The CDR3 is 20 residues long. Losses at the gene ends were 0 bases for V and 3 bases for J; bases not matched to a gene: 11. From germline, CDR1 is LGHDT and CDR2 YNNKEL (reference sequence). Here the CDR3 reads CASSQDIGLAGGQLEETQYF. The CDR3 DNA sequence: TGTGCCAGCAGCCAAGATATCGGACTAGCGGGAGGGCAGCTGGAAGAGACCCAGTACTTC.

This clone was recorded a few times. V gene TRBV5-6 combines with J gene TRBJ2-7; unclear D gene. The germline V and J ends were trimmed by 3 bases and 9 bases, with 10 bases remaining between them. The CDR3 length is 11 residues. CDR1 is SGHDT and CDR2 is YYEEEE in the germline V gene. This CDR3 is CASSYVSVQYF. The CDR3 nucleotides read TGTGCCAGCAGCTATGTGTCCGTGCAGTACTTC.

This clone has a single count. The chain has TRBV2 and TRBJ1-2; 8 bases map to TRBD1. The junction had 3 bases not matched to a gene; V was cut back by 1 base and J by 5 bases. Germline-derived CDR1 and CDR2 are SNHLY and FYNNEI. This CDR3 comprises 14 residues. The CDR3 sequence: CASSEEGQAYGYTF. CDR3 nucleotides: TGTGCCAGCAGTGAAGAGGGACAGGCGTATGGCTACACCTTC.

The chain employs TRBV2 and TRBJ1-1; 9 bases match TRBD1. Per germline, CDR1 SNHLY and CDR2 FYNNEI. The CDR3 spans 14 residues. With V trimmed by 4 bases and J by 6 bases, 6 bases remained unmatched. CDR3: CASSVNRGLPEAFF. The DNA for the CDR3 is TGTGCCAGCAGTGTAAACAGGGGGCTCCCTGAAGCTTTCTTT.

The genes are TRBV4-1 and TRBJ2-7; 11 bases fit TRBD2. The CDR3 runs 15 residues. From germline, CDR1 is MGHRA and CDR2 YSYEKL. The ends lost 0 bases at V and 6 bases at J; junction bases unmatched: 4. Here the CDR3 reads CASSQELAGGFEQYF. The CDR3 DNA reads as TGCGCCAGCAGCCAAGAGCTAGCGGGAGGTTTCGAGCAGTACTTC.

This clone occurred once. The rearrangement joins TRBV5-6 to TRBJ2-3, with 11 bases that match TRBD2. Germline lookup yields CDR1 SGHDT and CDR2 YYEEEE. V shed 2 bases and J 2 bases; nucleotides not matched to a gene: 4. The CDR3 sequence is 16 residues long. Written as DNA, the CDR3 is TGTGCCAGCAGCTTAAAACTAGCGGGGGTCACAGATACGCAGTATTTT. Amino acid sequence: CASSLKLAGVTDTQYF.

The gene calls are TRBV5-5 and TRBJ1-2; possible D gene TRBD1, 6 bases. From germline, CDR1 is SGHKS and CDR2 YYEKEE (reference sequence). There are 14 residues in the CDR3. V was pared by 4 bases and J by 1 base, with 11 bases between. The CDR3 loop is CASSPGERNYGYTF. The CDR3, as DNA: TGTGCCAGCAGCCCAGGGGAGCGTAACTATGGCTACACCTTC.

The chain carries TRBV20-1 and TRBJ2-1; 8 positions agree with TRBD2. Trimming at V came to 3 bases and at J to 5 bases, leaving 3 bases not matched to a gene. Germline values: CDR1 DFQATT, CDR2 SNEGSKA (reference sequence). The CDR3 runs to 13 residues. The CDR3 sequence is CSASWTSHNEQFF. The CDR3 nucleotides are TGCAGTGCTAGTTGGACTAGCCACAATGAGCAGTTCTTC.

The V gene is TRBV6-5, the J gene TRBJ2-3, with a tentative D call TRBD1 (5 bases). The CDR3 sequence is 13 residues long. The germline V gene has CDR1 MNHEY and CDR2 SVGAGI. With 6 bases removed from V and 6 bases from J, the gap between germline ends came to 13 bases. The CDR3 loop is CASRLDIRDTQYF. As DNA, the CDR3 is TGTGCCAGCAGATTGGACATAAGGGATACGCAGTATTTT.

This chain links TRBV30 with TRBJ2-7, with a possible D match to TRBD2 (5 bases). V dropped 5 bases and J dropped 5 bases, with 16 bases sitting between them. The CDR3 totals 13 residues. The germline V gene has CDR1 GTSNPN and CDR2 SVGIG (reference sequence). DNA of the CDR3: TGTGCCTGGGCTAGAGGCGGTAGCGACGAGCAGTACTTC. As protein: CAWARGGSDEQYF.

The genes are TRBV9 and TRBJ2-1, with TRBD2 as a possible D gene (5 bases). Trimming removed 4 bases at V and 6 bases at J, with 14 bases between. The CDR3 has 14 amino acids. Germline V gives CDR1 SGDLS, CDR2 YYNGEE. DNA of the CDR3: TGTGCCAGCAGCTGGGAGCCCTTGGGCAATGAGCAGTTCTTC. As protein: CASSWEPLGNEQFF.

The chain carries TRBV6-5 and TRBJ1-1, with no clear D. CDR1 MNHEY and CDR2 SVGAGI come from the germline V gene. With 5 bases removed from V and 1 base from J, the gap between germline ends came to 8 bases. This CDR3 has 13 amino acids. CDR3 DNA: TGTGCCAGCAGTCCGACATGGAACACTGAAGCTTTCTTT. It specifies CASSPTWNTEAFF.

A few counts support this clone. The genes are TRBV5-6 and TRBJ1-1; 8 positions match TRBD1. Looked up from germline, CDR1 is SGHDT and CDR2 is YYEEEE. The V gene end was trimmed by 4 bases and the J gene end by 0 bases; junction bases not matched to a gene: 11. The CDR3 totals 17 residues. The CDR3 sequence is CASSIDRGRDLNTEAFF. In DNA form, the CDR3 reads TGTGCCAGCAGCATAGACAGGGGACGGGATTTGAACACTGAAGCTTTCTTT.

This rearrangement joins TRBV19 to TRBJ2-1, with TRBD2 matching over 9 bases. The trim removed 5 bases at V and 5 bases at J, leaving 28 bases unmatched. Per germline, CDR1 LNHDA and CDR2 SQIVND (reference sequence). The CDR3 extends over 22 amino acids. The CDR3 is CASSPGLASLAVSLGGDNEQFF. In DNA form, the CDR3 reads TGTGCCAGTAGTCCGGGACTAGCTTCCCTAGCTGTCTCTTTGGGGGGAGACAATGAGCAGTTCTTC.

The CDR3 DNA follows: TGTGCCACCCGGGACTTTACAGATACGCAGTATTTT. It translates to CATRDFTDTQYF. The gene calls are TRBV24-1 and TRBJ2-3; possibly TRBD2 for D (6 bases). The germline V gene encodes CDR1 KGHDR and CDR2 SFDVKD. This CDR3 is built from 12 residues. Trimming cost V 9 bases and J 3 bases, with 9 bases left between them.

The V call is TRBV6-2 or TRBV6-3, the J call TRBJ1-2; 10 bases agree with TRBD1. Germline V gene data show CDR1 as MNHEY and CDR2 as SVGEGT. The CDR3 is 16 amino acids. V was clipped by 2 bases and J by 6 bases; unmatched bases: 9. The CDR3 is CASSYTGTGESDGYTF. In DNA form, the CDR3 reads TGTGCCAGCAGTTACACCGGGACAGGGGAGTCGGATGGCTACACCTTC.